This TCR beta chain was obtained from a study of blood T cell repertoires in COVID-19. Study at large: PBMCs, B-cell-depleted T cells, or T cells provided the cDNA or gDNA that made up the material.

Participant-given clinical history determined each cohort assignment. The germline V gene has CDR1 SNHLY and CDR2 FYNNEI. This CDR3 region has 14 residues. The V gene end was trimmed by 3 bases and the J gene end by 10 bases; junction bases not matched to a gene: 8. This clone has more than one count but fewer than ten. Method: immunoSEQ multiplex PCR; TCRdb's copy keeps in-frame clones and lacks some. The sample comprises 210,000 or so clones, 88% of which are singletons, and under 4.5% rests with the top ten. The sequence derives from a woman under 40 who had been exposed to COVID-19. The chain employs TRBV2 and TRBJ2-1; 8 positions match TRBD2. The sequenced material came from PBMCs or T cells enriched from blood (not recorded which). The chain's CDR3 is CASSDQSGGKEQFF. The CDR3 DNA follows: TGTGCCAGCAGTGACCAGTCGGGAGGGAAGGAGCAGTTCTTC. Combining the CDR3 with reference TRBV2 and TRBJ2-1 gives the whole variable domain EPEVTQTPSHQVTQMGQEVILRCVPISNHLYFYWYRQILGQKVEFLVSFYNNEISEKSEIFDDQFSVERPDGSNFTLKIRSTKLEDSAMYFCASSDQSGGKEQFFGPGTRLTVL.